The clone carrying this TCR beta chain was found once. This sample is part of a study of blood T cell repertoires in COVID-19. Background on the study: The study drew acute and convalescent COVID-19 samples from the United States, Italy and Spain.

Sequencing used immunoSEQ multiplex PCR; TCRdb keeps in-frame clones, though not all of them. The sample holds around 190,000 clones, over 80% seen once. The sample consisted of peripheral blood. The source of this sequence is an older woman with COVID-19, enrolled during active disease.

CDR3 DNA: TGTGCCAGCAGTTGGGCGGGAGGGAGGACCGGGGAGCTGTTTTTT. Its protein is CASSWAGGRTGELFF. V and J are TRBV27 and TRBJ2-2; 9 nucleotides agree with TRBD2. Germline V gene data show CDR1 as MNHEY and CDR2 as SMNVEV (reference sequence). The V and J ends lost 4 bases and 5 bases, in that order; junction bases with no gene match: 5. CDR3 length: 15 amino acids.